The rows below give T cell receptor beta chains drawn from one sample of a study of regulatory T cells in long-lasting Graves disease. TCRdb analysed the multiplex PCR reads with MiXCR anew, one entry per CDR3 protein. The table includes 450,000 or so distinct CDR3 sequences, about 20% detected once. The source was peripheral blood mononuclear cells (PBMCs), collected when the disease was refractory, from a patient treated with antithyroid drugs. The receptor source for this set is a female donor with Graves disease. Each CDR3 is given with its conserved first and last residue. Fields, in order: clone size, V gene, J gene, D gene, CDR3 DNA, CDR3 protein. A D gene is named only where the DNA matches it firmly. For some rows the clone size is stated as once, few or many, or as a class when expanded; others skip it.

clone_size: few; v_call: TRBV6-1; j_call: TRBJ2-7; d_call: NA; cdr3_nt: TGTGCCAGCAGTGAATTTTTCGGAACGGCCACCTACGAGCAGTACTTC; cdr3_aa: CASSEFFGTATYEQYF
clone_size: many; v_call: TRBV2; j_call: TRBJ2-7; d_call: TRBD2; cdr3_nt: TGTGCCAGCAACCGACTAGCCTCCTACGAGCAGTACTTC; cdr3_aa: CASNRLASYEQYF
clone_size: many; v_call: TRBV12-3/TRBV12-4; j_call: TRBJ1-1; d_call: TRBD1; cdr3_nt: TGTGCCAGCAGGACAGGGCGGAGGAACACTGAAGCTTTCTTT; cdr3_aa: CASRTGRRNTEAFF
clone_size: NA; v_call: TRBV7-6; j_call: TRBJ2-7; d_call: NA; cdr3_nt: TGTGCCAGCAGCTTACGGGGGCGGGACCCAAAATACGAGCAGTACTTC; cdr3_aa: CASSLRGRDPKYEQYF
clone_size: few; v_call: TRBV2; j_call: TRBJ2-4; d_call: TRBD2; cdr3_nt: TGTGCCAGCAGCTCCAACTCCGGGGGGGCCAAAAACATTCAGTACTTC; cdr3_aa: CASSSNSGGAKNIQYF
clone_size: many; v_call: TRBV6-5; j_call: TRBJ2-7; d_call: TRBD2; cdr3_nt: TGTGCCAGCAGTTACTCTAGCGGGGGGGCCTCACGGTACGAGCAGTACTTC; cdr3_aa: CASSYSSGGASRYEQYF
clone_size: many; v_call: TRBV28; j_call: TRBJ1-6; d_call: TRBD1; cdr3_nt: TGTGCCAGCAGCCCGACAGGGCGCAATTCACCCCTCCACTTT; cdr3_aa: CASSPTGRNSPLHF
clone_size: few; v_call: TRBV29-1; j_call: TRBJ1-2; d_call: TRBD1; cdr3_nt: TGCAGCGTTGAAGGACAGGGGGCGAGCGGCTACACCTTC; cdr3_aa: CSVEGQGASGYTF
clone_size: NA; v_call: TRBV5-1; j_call: TRBJ1-6; d_call: NA; cdr3_nt: TGCGCCAGCAGCTTGGGACGGGAGATATCGACCTATAATTCACCCCTCCACTTT; cdr3_aa: CASSLGREISTYNSPLHF
clone_size: few; v_call: TRBV27; j_call: TRBJ1-1; d_call: TRBD1; cdr3_nt: TGTGCCAGCAGTTCGTACGACAGGGTAAGGAACACTGAAGCTTTCTTT; cdr3_aa: CASSSYDRVRNTEAFF
clone_size: NA; v_call: TRBV28; j_call: TRBJ2-7; d_call: NA; cdr3_nt: TGTGCCAGCAGCCCCGATCGCGGGGGCAACTACGAGCAGTACTTC; cdr3_aa: CASSPDRGGNYEQYF
clone_size: NA; v_call: TRBV29-1; j_call: TRBJ2-5; d_call: TRBD2; cdr3_nt: TGCAGCGTGATTCCCCCTGGTAGCGGGACTGGGGAGACCCAGTACTTC; cdr3_aa: CSVIPPGSGTGETQYF
clone_size: few; v_call: TRBV12-3/TRBV12-4; j_call: TRBJ1-1; d_call: NA; cdr3_nt: TGTGCCAGCAGTTTAGAACGGTCGAACACTGAAGCTTTCTTT; cdr3_aa: CASSLERSNTEAFF
clone_size: many; v_call: TRBV11-2; j_call: TRBJ2-5; d_call: TRBD1; cdr3_nt: TGTGCCAGCAGCGAAGAATGGACAGGGGGGCAAGAGACCCAGTACTTC; cdr3_aa: CASSEEWTGGQETQYF
clone_size: NA; v_call: TRBV6-2/TRBV6-3; j_call: TRBJ2-7; d_call: TRBD1; cdr3_nt: TGTGCCAGCAGTACCACCGGACAGGGCCACGAGCAGTACTTC; cdr3_aa: CASSTTGQGHEQYF
clone_size: NA; v_call: TRBV4-3; j_call: TRBJ2-1; d_call: NA; cdr3_nt: TGCGCCAGCAGCCAAGACTGGTCAGAGCAGTTCTTC; cdr3_aa: CASSQDWSEQFF
clone_size: many; v_call: TRBV7-2; j_call: TRBJ1-5; d_call: NA; cdr3_nt: TGTGCCAGCAGCTTAGTTTTTGGCGGGACCGATCAGCCCCAGCATTTT; cdr3_aa: CASSLVFGGTDQPQHF
clone_size: many; v_call: TRBV11-2; j_call: TRBJ1-2; d_call: NA; cdr3_nt: TGTGCCAGCAGCTCCCCCCGGGGCAGGAGAGGGACCTATGGCTACACCTTC; cdr3_aa: CASSSPRGRRGTYGYTF
clone_size: NA; v_call: TRBV28; j_call: TRBJ1-3; d_call: TRBD1; cdr3_nt: TGTGCCAGCAGGACAGGGGGCGCAGGATATGGAAACACCATATATTTT; cdr3_aa: CASRTGGAGYGNTIYF
clone_size: many; v_call: TRBV6-5; j_call: TRBJ1-4; d_call: TRBD1; cdr3_nt: TGTGCCAGCAGTTCGCCGGGACAGCCAAATGAAAAACTGTTTTTT; cdr3_aa: CASSSPGQPNEKLFF
clone_size: many; v_call: TRBV28; j_call: TRBJ1-2; d_call: NA; cdr3_nt: TGTGCCAGCAGTGTGGGGGGTGGGAACTATGGCTACACCTTC; cdr3_aa: CASSVGGGNYGYTF
clone_size: many; v_call: TRBV15; j_call: TRBJ1-4; d_call: NA; cdr3_nt: TGTGCCACCAGCCTAGGGGGTGAAGGAGAGAAACTGTTTTTT; cdr3_aa: CATSLGGEGEKLFF
clone_size: NA; v_call: TRBV27; j_call: TRBJ2-3; d_call: NA; cdr3_nt: TGTGCCAGCAAATCAACAGGCAGACACACAGATACGCAGTATTTT; cdr3_aa: CASKSTGRHTDTQYF
clone_size: many; v_call: TRBV12-3/TRBV12-4; j_call: TRBJ1-5; d_call: NA; cdr3_nt: TGTGCCAGCAGTTTCGGGACGGATAATCAGCCCCAGCATTTT; cdr3_aa: CASSFGTDNQPQHF
clone_size: NA; v_call: TRBV20-1; j_call: TRBJ2-3; d_call: TRBD2; cdr3_nt: TGCAGTGCCCTAAGCGGGAGAAGCACAGATACGCAGTATTTT; cdr3_aa: CSALSGRSTDTQYF
clone_size: NA; v_call: TRBV29-1; j_call: TRBJ2-7; d_call: NA; cdr3_nt: TGCAGCGTTCTAGGATTCTACGAGCAGTACTTC; cdr3_aa: CSVLGFYEQYF
clone_size: few; v_call: TRBV7-2; j_call: TRBJ2-5; d_call: NA; cdr3_nt: TGTGCCAGCAGCTTAGCGCCCGGGGGGCTCCAAGAGACCCAGTACTTC; cdr3_aa: CASSLAPGGLQETQYF
clone_size: NA; v_call: TRBV6-2/TRBV6-3; j_call: TRBJ2-5; d_call: TRBD1; cdr3_nt: TGTGCCAGCAGTTACCCCGTTTCAAGGACAGGGGGCGGGGAGACCCAGTACTTC; cdr3_aa: CASSYPVSRTGGGETQYF
clone_size: many; v_call: TRBV12-3/TRBV12-4; j_call: TRBJ1-1; d_call: TRBD1; cdr3_nt: TGTGCCAGCAGAACTACAGGGGGCCCTGAAGCTTTCTTT; cdr3_aa: CASRTTGGPEAFF
clone_size: NA; v_call: TRBV5-1; j_call: TRBJ1-1; d_call: NA; cdr3_nt: TGCGCCAGCAGGGCGAGCCGGGCGGCTGAAGCTTTCTTT; cdr3_aa: CASRASRAAEAFF
clone_size: many; v_call: TRBV7-9; j_call: TRBJ2-4; d_call: NA; cdr3_nt: TGTGCCAGCAGCTTAGAAGGATCCCTGAACATTCAGTACTTC; cdr3_aa: CASSLEGSLNIQYF
clone_size: many; v_call: TRBV6-5; j_call: TRBJ2-7; d_call: TRBD2; cdr3_nt: TGTGCCAGCAGTTACTCGTGGACTAGCGGAGAGCAGTACTTC; cdr3_aa: CASSYSWTSGEQYF
clone_size: NA; v_call: TRBV7-9; j_call: TRBJ2-2; d_call: NA; cdr3_nt: TGTGCCAGCAGCTTAGCGGAAACCGGGGAGCTGTTTTTT; cdr3_aa: CASSLAETGELFF
clone_size: NA; v_call: TRBV5-1; j_call: TRBJ2-3; d_call: NA; cdr3_nt: TGCGCCAGCAGCTTGGAGGGGGAAACAGATACGCAGTATTTT; cdr3_aa: CASSLEGETDTQYF
clone_size: NA; v_call: TRBV6-2/TRBV6-3; j_call: TRBJ1-6; d_call: NA; cdr3_nt: TGTGCCAGCAGCCTGGACATTGCAGCCTATAATTCACCCCTCCACTTT; cdr3_aa: CASSLDIAAYNSPLHF
clone_size: many; v_call: TRBV7-9; j_call: TRBJ2-5; d_call: TRBD2; cdr3_nt: TGTGCCAGCAGCCAGCGGGCTAGCGGACTCCAAGAGACCCAGTACTTC; cdr3_aa: CASSQRASGLQETQYF
clone_size: many; v_call: TRBV10-3; j_call: TRBJ2-7; d_call: TRBD2; cdr3_nt: TGTGCCATCAGGCGGGCTAGCGGTGTCTACGAGCAGTACTTC; cdr3_aa: CAIRRASGVYEQYF
clone_size: many; v_call: TRBV24-1; j_call: TRBJ1-6; d_call: NA; cdr3_nt: TGTGCCACCAGTGATAGGAGGAGACCGCGGAATTCACCCCTCCACTTT; cdr3_aa: CATSDRRRPRNSPLHF
clone_size: few; v_call: TRBV6-2/TRBV6-3; j_call: TRBJ2-7; d_call: NA; cdr3_nt: TGTGCCAGCAGTTACCCACACCGGGTCCCAACCTACGAGCAGTACTTC; cdr3_aa: CASSYPHRVPTYEQYF
clone_size: few; v_call: TRBV28; j_call: TRBJ2-3; d_call: NA; cdr3_nt: TGTGCCAGCAGTACCGGCTCATTATTCACAGATACGCAGTATTTT; cdr3_aa: CASSTGSLFTDTQYF
clone_size: many; v_call: TRBV3-1; j_call: TRBJ1-1; d_call: NA; cdr3_nt: TGTGCCAGCAGCCAAGAGAGTACTGAAGCTTTCTTT; cdr3_aa: CASSQESTEAFF
clone_size: NA; v_call: TRBV29-1; j_call: TRBJ2-7; d_call: NA; cdr3_nt: TGCAGCGTTGAACCCTACGGGATCCACGAGCAGTACTTC; cdr3_aa: CSVEPYGIHEQYF
clone_size: few; v_call: TRBV20-1; j_call: TRBJ1-4; d_call: NA; cdr3_nt: TGCAGTGCTAGAGATTCGGCCAGACCTCGGGGGGTGGTGAATGAAAAACTGTTTTTT; cdr3_aa: CSARDSARPRGVVNEKLFF
clone_size: few; v_call: TRBV19; j_call: TRBJ1-4; d_call: NA; cdr3_nt: TGTGCCAGTAGTATTGGCTCTGGGGAAAAACTGTTTTTT; cdr3_aa: CASSIGSGEKLFF
clone_size: many; v_call: TRBV5-1; j_call: TRBJ1-2; d_call: NA; cdr3_nt: TGCGCCAGCAGCTCGGAGAGCCGTTTCTATGGCTACACCTTC; cdr3_aa: CASSSESRFYGYTF
clone_size: NA; v_call: TRBV28; j_call: TRBJ1-6; d_call: NA; cdr3_nt: TGTGCCAGCAACGTCAGGGACGGGATCTATAATTCACCCCTCCACTTT; cdr3_aa: CASNVRDGIYNSPLHF
clone_size: many; v_call: TRBV6-5; j_call: TRBJ2-7; d_call: TRBD1; cdr3_nt: TGTGCCAGCAGTTACTCTTCGGGACAGGTCTACGAGCAGTACTTC; cdr3_aa: CASSYSSGQVYEQYF